This TCR beta chain was observed in a study of OX40 agonist ivuxolimab in advanced cancers. Overall study context: A history of anti-PD-1, anti-PD-L1 or anti-CTLA-4 therapy was acceptable, and over 30% had some.

Concerning this clone: No antigen is known for it.

Autoimmune disease history or systemic immunosuppression was exclusionary. Sequencing was performed with immunoSEQ multiplex PCR; in TCRdb, only in-frame clones are kept and a portion is missing. The table records 20,000 to 30,000 clones, approximately 85% of them present only once. Study-wide results and caveats: Average numbers of expanded clones were greater in CD8+ T cells than in CD4+. Researchers did not establish what antigens the expanded peripheral T cells target.

Here the sequenced sample was CD4+ or CD8+ T cells sorted from blood, taken in a trial of the OX40 agonist ivuxolimab. The source of this sequence is an adult with an advanced solid tumor such as melanoma, head and neck, liver or kidney cancer.

DNA of the CDR3: TGTGCCAGCAGTTTACGGGCGACAGATTATGAAAAACTGTTTTTT. This gives the protein CASSLRATDYEKLFF. The J gene is TRBJ1-4, the V gene TRBV28, with D perhaps matching TRBD1 (5 bases). CDR1 MDHEN and CDR2 SYDVKM come from the germline V gene. The CDR3 extends over 15 amino acids. The germline V and J ends were trimmed by 2 bases and 6 bases, with 13 bases remaining between them.